This T cell receptor (beta chain) came from a study of control samples from healthy donors and cancer patients. There are 13 residues in the CDR3. Per germline, CDR1 LNHNV and CDR2 YYDKDF (reference sequence). The germline V and J ends were trimmed by 5 bases and 2 bases, with 8 bases remaining between them. Using immunoSEQ multiplex PCR, the repertoire was profiled, and TCRdb retains in-frame clones only, with some absent. There are tens of thousands of clones in the sample; 75% to 85% occur only once, and 9.5% to 13% lies in the top ten. The chain carries TRBV15 and TRBJ2-3; D may match TRBD1 or TRBD2 (5 bases each). Sequencing input: blood. The receptor's source is an older man in good health. CDR3 region: CATSWDHTDTQYF. CDR3 nucleotide sequence: TGTGCCACCAGCTGGGACCACACAGATACGCAGTATTTT.